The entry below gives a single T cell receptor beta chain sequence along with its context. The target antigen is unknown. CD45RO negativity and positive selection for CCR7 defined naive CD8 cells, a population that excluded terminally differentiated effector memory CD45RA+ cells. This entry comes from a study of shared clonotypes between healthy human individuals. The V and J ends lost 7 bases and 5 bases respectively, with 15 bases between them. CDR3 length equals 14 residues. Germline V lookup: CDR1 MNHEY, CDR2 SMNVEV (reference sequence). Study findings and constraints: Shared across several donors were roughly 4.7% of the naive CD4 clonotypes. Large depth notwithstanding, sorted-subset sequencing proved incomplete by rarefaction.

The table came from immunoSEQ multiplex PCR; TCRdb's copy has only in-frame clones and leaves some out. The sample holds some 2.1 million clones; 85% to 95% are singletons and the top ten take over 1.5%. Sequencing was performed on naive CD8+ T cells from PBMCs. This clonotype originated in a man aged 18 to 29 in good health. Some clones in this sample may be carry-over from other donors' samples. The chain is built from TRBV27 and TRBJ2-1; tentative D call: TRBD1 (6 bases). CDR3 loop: CASTIGGRHNEQFF. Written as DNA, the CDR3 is TGTGCCAGCACTATAGGGGGTCGACACAATGAGCAGTTCTTC.